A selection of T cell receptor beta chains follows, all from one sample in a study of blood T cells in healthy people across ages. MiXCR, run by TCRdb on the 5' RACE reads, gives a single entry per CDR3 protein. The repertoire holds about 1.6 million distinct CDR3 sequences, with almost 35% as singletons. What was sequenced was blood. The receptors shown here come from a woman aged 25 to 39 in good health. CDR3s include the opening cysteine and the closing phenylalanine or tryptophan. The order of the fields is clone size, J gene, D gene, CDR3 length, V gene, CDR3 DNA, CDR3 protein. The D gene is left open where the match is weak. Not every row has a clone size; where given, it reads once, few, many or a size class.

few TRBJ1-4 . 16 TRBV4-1 TGCGCCAGCAGCCAAGTCTTGCTGGGCCCTAATGAAAAACTGTTTTTT CASSQVLLGPNEKLFF
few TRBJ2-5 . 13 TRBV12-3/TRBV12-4 TGTGCCAGCAGAGAGACAGGTGCGGAGACCCAGTACTTC CASRETGAETQYF
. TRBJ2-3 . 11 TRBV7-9 TGTGCCAGCAGCCCCCGTAGTACGCAGTATTTT CASSPRSTQYF
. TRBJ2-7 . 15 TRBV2 TGTGCCAGCAGGGAAGTAGCGGCCAAAAAAGGAGAGCAGTACTTC CASREVAAKKGEQYF
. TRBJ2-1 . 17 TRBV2 TGTGCCAGCACCCACGGGGGAGACGTTGGCTCCTGCAATGAGCAGTTCTTC CASTHGGDVGSCNEQFF
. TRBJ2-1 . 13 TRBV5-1 TGCGCCAGCAGGGCTAGCGAGTACAATGAGCAGTTCTTC CASRASEYNEQFF
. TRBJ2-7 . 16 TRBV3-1 TGTGCCAGCAACCAAGAAGGCCGGGACTTAGCCTACGAGCAGTACTTC CASNQEGRDLAYEQYF
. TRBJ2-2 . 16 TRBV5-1 TGCGCCAGCAGCAACCGGGACACAACGAACACCGGGGAGCTGTTTTTT CASSNRDTTNTGELFF
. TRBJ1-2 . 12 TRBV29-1 TGCAGCGGTTCCGTTGCCGGACATGGCTACACCTTC CSGSVAGHGYTF
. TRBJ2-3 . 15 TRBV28 TGTGCCAGCAGCTCCGGGACGGGGAACCCTCGTACGCAGTATTTT CASSSGTGNPRTQYF
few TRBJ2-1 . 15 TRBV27 TGTGCCAGCGCCATAAACTCCGTCCCCTACAATGAGCAGTTCTTC CASAINSVPYNEQFF
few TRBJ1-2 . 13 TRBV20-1 TGCAGTGCTAGACAGGGAGATTACTATGGCTACACCTTC CSARQGDYYGYTF
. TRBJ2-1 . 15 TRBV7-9 TGTGCCATCCACCCACTAGTCCGCGCCTACAATGAGCAGTTCTTC CAIHPLVRAYNEQFF
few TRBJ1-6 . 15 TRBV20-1 TGCAGTGCACCTCAGGACTTCGGTGGTAATTCACCCCTCCACTTT CSAPQDFGGNSPLHF
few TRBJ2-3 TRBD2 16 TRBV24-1 TGTGCCACCAGTGACCTGGGACTAGCGGGACCAGATACGCAGTATTTT CATSDLGLAGPDTQYF
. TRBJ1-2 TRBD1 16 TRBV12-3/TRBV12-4 TGTGCCAGCAGTCCCAGAGAGACAGGGGGCGTGGGAGGCTACACCTTC CASSPRETGGVGGYTF
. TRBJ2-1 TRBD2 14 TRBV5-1 TGCGCCAGCAGCTCGCGGGGGGTGAACAATGAGCAGTTCTTC CASSSRGVNNEQFF
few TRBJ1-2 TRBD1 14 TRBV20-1 TGCAGTGCTAGGGGGGACAGGAATAACTATGGCTACACCTTC CSARGDRNNYGYTF
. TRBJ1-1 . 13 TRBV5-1 TGCGCCAGCAGAGCCCCACAGGTCACTGAAGCTTTCTTT CASRAPQVTEAFF
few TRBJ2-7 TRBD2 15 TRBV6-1 TGTGCCAGCAGCCAGACTAGCGGGGGACCCTACGAGCAGTACTTC CASSQTSGGPYEQYF
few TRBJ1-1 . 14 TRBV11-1 TGTGCCAGCAGCATGGGAGGTGTTGGGACTGAAGCTTTCTTT CASSMGGVGTEAFF
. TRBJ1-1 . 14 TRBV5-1 TGCGCCAGCAGCCTTGACTGGAGGGGCACTGAAGCTTTCTTT CASSLDWRGTEAFF
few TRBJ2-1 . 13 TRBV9 TGTGCCAGCAGCGGACTCGGAGAAGCTGAGCAGTTCTTC CASSGLGEAEQFF
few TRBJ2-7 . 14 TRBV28 TGTGCCAGCACCTCCTCCCGGGTGGCCTACGAGCAGTACTTC CASTSSRVAYEQYF
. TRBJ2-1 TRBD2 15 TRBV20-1 TGCAGTGCTAGAGATCCGCCTAGCGGTTACAATGAGCAGTTCTTC CSARDPPSGYNEQFF
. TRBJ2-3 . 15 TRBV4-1 TGCGCCAGCAGCCAAGAGGCCAGGGGACCAGATACGCAGTATTTT CASSQEARGPDTQYF
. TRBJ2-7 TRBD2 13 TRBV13 TGTGCCAGCAGCGGGAGGGACTCGTCCGAGCAGTACTTC CASSGRDSSEQYF
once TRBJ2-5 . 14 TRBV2 TGTGCCAGCAGTGGGCTAGGGCTTCAAGAGACCCAGTACTTC CASSGLGLQETQYF
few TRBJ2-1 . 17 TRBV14 TGTGCCAGCAGCAGAGGTCTGGGGCGGGACCTCAGGGTTGAGCAGTTCTTC CASSRGLGRDLRVEQFF
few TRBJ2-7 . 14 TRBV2 TGTGCCAGCAGTGTGGACATGAAATCCTACGAGCAGTACTTC CASSVDMKSYEQYF
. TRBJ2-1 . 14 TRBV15 TGTGCCACCACTAAGGCAATTCCCGACAATGAGCAGTTCTTC CATTKAIPDNEQFF
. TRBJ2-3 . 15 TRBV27 TGTGCCAGCAGTCTAAAGGGGGGGAGCACAGATACGCAGTATTTT CASSLKGGSTDTQYF
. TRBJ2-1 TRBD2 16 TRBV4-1 TGCGCCAGCAGCCATGTAGCGGGGGGGCCGGGCAATGAGCAGTTCTTC CASSHVAGGPGNEQFF
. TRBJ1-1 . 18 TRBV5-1 TGCGCCAGCGAGAGGCCCCAGGGGAATGGTGTTCGGAACACTGAAGCTTTCTTT CASERPQGNGVRNTEAFF
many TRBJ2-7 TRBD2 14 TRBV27 TGTGCCAGCAGCGTCCTAGCGGGGGCCTACGAGCAGTACTTC CASSVLAGAYEQYF
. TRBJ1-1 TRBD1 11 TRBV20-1 TGCAGTGCCAGCGGGACAGGGGTTGCTTTCTTT CSASGTGVAFF
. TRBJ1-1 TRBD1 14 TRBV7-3 TGTGCCAGCAGCTTCACGACAGGGAGAACTGAAGCTTTCTTT CASSFTTGRTEAFF
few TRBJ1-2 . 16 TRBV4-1 TGCGCCAGCAGCCAAGATTGGCCGGAGCTCAGGGGTGGCTACACCTTC CASSQDWPELRGGYTF
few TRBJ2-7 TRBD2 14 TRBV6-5 TGTGCCAGCAGTTACGGGGGGGGACGGTACGAGCAGTACTTC CASSYGGGRYEQYF
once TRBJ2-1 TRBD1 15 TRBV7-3 TGTGCCAGCAGCCCCGGGACAGCCGACTACAATGAGCAGTTCTTC CASSPGTADYNEQFF
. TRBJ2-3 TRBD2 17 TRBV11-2 TGTGCCAGCAGCGCCGATACTAGCGGGCCCACCACAGATACGCAGTATTTT CASSADTSGPTTDTQYF
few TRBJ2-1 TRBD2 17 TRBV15 TGTGCCACCAGCAGAGCCATTAGCGGGAGCCTGTGGAATGAGCAGTTCTTC CATSRAISGSLWNEQFF
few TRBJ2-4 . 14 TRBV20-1 TGCAGTGCTCAGGAGGGGAGGGCCAAAAACATTCAGTACTTC CSAQEGRAKNIQYF
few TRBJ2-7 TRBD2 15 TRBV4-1 TGCGCCAGCAGCCAAGTAGCGTCGCGGGGGTCCGAGCAGTACTTC CASSQVASRGSEQYF
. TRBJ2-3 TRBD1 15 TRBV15 TGTGCCACTGTTTCAGGGGGCAAAAGCACAGATACGCAGTATTTT CATVSGGKSTDTQYF
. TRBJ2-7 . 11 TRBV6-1 TGTGCCAGCAGTTTAATGGGCCCACAGTACTTC CASSLMGPQYF
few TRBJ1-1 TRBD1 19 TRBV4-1 TGCGCCAGCAGCCAGGGGGGGCGGACAGGGGGCCCCAAGGCCACTGAAGCTTTCTTT CASSQGGRTGGPKATEAFF
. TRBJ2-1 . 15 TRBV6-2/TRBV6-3 TGTGCCAGCAGTTACACCTCGGGGCCATACAATGAGCAGTTCTTC CASSYTSGPYNEQFF
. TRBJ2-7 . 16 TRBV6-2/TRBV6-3 TGTGCCAGCAGTTACTCTACGGGGGCGTGGAGCTACGAGCAGTACTTC CASSYSTGAWSYEQYF
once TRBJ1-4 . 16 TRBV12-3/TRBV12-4 TGTGCCAGCAGTTTCGGCAGGACGTCAACTAATGAAAAACTGTTTTTT CASSFGRTSTNEKLFF